The clone carrying this T cell receptor beta chain was counted a few times. This CDR3 is built from 11 residues. V lost 11 bases, J lost 10 bases, and 15 bases lay in between. In germline, CDR1 is MNHNY, CDR2 SVGAGI (reference sequence). The entry originates in a study of T cell repertoires in cytomegalovirus infection. Study-level information: Both a matching HLA type and CMV infection were indicated by public TCR beta signatures.

A single record per CDR3 protein comes from TCRdb applying MiXCR to the reads. The sample includes approximately 500,000 distinct CDR3 sequences, 15% to 20% seen only once; the top ten take roughly 25%. J is TRBJ2-4 and V is TRBV6-6; D is perhaps TRBD2 (7 bases). Input material: CD8+ T cells from PBMCs. This clonotype was obtained from a human donor in good health (CMV status not recorded). Some clones in this sample may be carry-over from other donors' samples. As DNA, the CDR3 is TGTGCCTGCGAGGGGGGGAGGATTCAGTACTTC. The encoded protein is CACEGGRIQYF.